This TCR beta chain is drawn from a study of cytomegalovirus exposure and HLA in healthy donors. PCR used 60 Vbeta primers and 13 Jbeta primers. The table came from immunoSEQ multiplex PCR; TCRdb's copy has only in-frame clones and leaves some out. This table has some 160,000 clones, 60% to 85% appearing once. The CDR3 totals 14 residues. Germline V lookup: CDR1 SGHNT, CDR2 YYREEE (reference sequence). The V end was cut by 7 bases, the J end by 4 bases, with 17 bases between. The sequence was obtained from a middle-aged woman in good health and CMV-seropositive. Sequencing was performed on PBMCs. The chain links TRBV5-4 to TRBJ1-1, with D possibly matching TRBD1 (5 bases). CDR3 DNA sequence: TGTGCCAGCCAAAACCAGGGCGTCGGCACTGAAGCTTTCTTT. Its translation: CASQNQGVGTEAFF.